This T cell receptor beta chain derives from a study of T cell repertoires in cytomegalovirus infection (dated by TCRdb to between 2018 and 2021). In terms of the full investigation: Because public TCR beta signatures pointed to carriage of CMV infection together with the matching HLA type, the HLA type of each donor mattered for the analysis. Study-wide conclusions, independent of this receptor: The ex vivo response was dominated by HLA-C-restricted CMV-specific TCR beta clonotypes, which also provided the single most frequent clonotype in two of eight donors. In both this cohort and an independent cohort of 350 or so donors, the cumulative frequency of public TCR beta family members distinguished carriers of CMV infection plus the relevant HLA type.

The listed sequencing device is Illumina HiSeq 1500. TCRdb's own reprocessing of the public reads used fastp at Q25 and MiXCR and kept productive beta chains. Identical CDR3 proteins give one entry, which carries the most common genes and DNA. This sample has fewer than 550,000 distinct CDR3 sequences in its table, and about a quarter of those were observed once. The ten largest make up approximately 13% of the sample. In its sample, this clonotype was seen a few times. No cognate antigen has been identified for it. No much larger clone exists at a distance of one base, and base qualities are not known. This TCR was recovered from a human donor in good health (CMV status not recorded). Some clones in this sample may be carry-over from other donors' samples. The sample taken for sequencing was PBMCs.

CDR3 sequence: CASSLGAGSETQYF. The bases read TGTGCCAGCAGCTTGGGGGCGGGGTCAGAGACCCAGTACTTC. The V gene is TRBV5-6 and the J gene is TRBJ2-5; perhaps TRBD2 is the D gene, with 6 bases matching. CDR1 and CDR2 are drawn from the germline V gene: SGHDT, YYEEEE. V is clipped by 0 bases and J by 4 bases, and the sequence between their germline boundaries is 10 bases long. The CDR3 measures 14 amino acids from cysteine to phenylalanine. Only the CDR3 portion is preserved as DNA: 42 bases, with reading frame beginning at the first base.